The 8 T cell receptor beta chains given below trace back to one sample, sequenced in a study of CD8 T cells in Susac syndrome. An amount of RNA that ranged from roughly 0.45 to 1 ug was reverse transcribed with random hexamers. TCRdb itself ran the immunoSEQ multiplex PCR reads through MiXCR, one entry per CDR3 protein. The sample holds roughly 190,000 distinct CDR3 sequences, roughly 94% seen once. The material sequenced was CD8+ T cells from PBMCs. The receptors derive from a human donor with Susac syndrome.

CDR3 loop: CASSLEGRNTEAFF. The CDR3 coding sequence is TGCGCCAGCAGCCTCGAGGGTCGGAACACTGAAGCTTTCTTT. The chain combines TRBV5-1 with TRBJ1-1; the D is unclear. V lost 4 bases to trimming and J lost 1 base, with 11 bases between them. The CDR3 extends over 14 amino acids. Germline V gene sequence: CDR1 SGHRS, CDR2 YFSETQ.

V is TRBV20-1 and J is TRBJ2-5; no firm D call. The length of the CDR3 is 13 residues. Trimming took 0 bases from V and 5 from J, leaving 10 bases between them. Germline V gene data show CDR1 as DFQATT and CDR2 as SNEGSKA (reference sequence). CDR3 in DNA: TGCAGTGCTAGAGATAAGGGCCGGGAGACCCAGTACTTC. Its protein is CSARDKGRETQYF.

The chain joins TRBV20-1 to TRBJ1-1, with 7 bases identical to TRBD1. This CDR3 is built from 12 residues. Trimming removed 1 base from V and 6 bases from J; junction bases left unmatched: 2. Germline V gene lookup returns CDR1 DFQATT and CDR2 SNEGSKA (reference sequence). CDR3 residues: CSARVGGSEAFF. The CDR3 DNA reads as TGCAGTGCTAGAGTAGGGGGCTCTGAAGCTTTCTTT.

This chain joins TRBV19 and TRBJ1-5, with D tentatively TRBD1 (6 bases). The CDR3 is made up of 14 amino acids. Trimming removed 5 bases from V and 3 bases from J, with 11 bases in between. Germline CDR1 is LNHDA and CDR2 is SQIVND (reference sequence). The CDR3, as DNA: TGTGCCAGTAGTTCCGGACAGACCAATCAGCCCCAGCATTTT. Translation: CASSSGQTNQPQHF.

V usage is TRBV5-6 and J usage is TRBJ2-5, with no clear D. Trimming removed 0 bases at V and 5 bases at J, with 5 bases between. This CDR3 spans 12 amino acids. The germline CDR1 and CDR2 sequences are SGHDT and YYEEEE. The CDR3, as DNA: TGTGCCAGCAGCTTGGCGTTGGAGACCCAGTACTTC. Translation: CASSLALETQYF.

V and J are TRBV4-1 and TRBJ1-2; tentatively, D is TRBD1 (6 bases). This CDR3 is 14 amino acids long. Trimming cost V 5 bases and J 8 bases, with 18 bases left between them. Germline V CDR1 and CDR2: MGHRA, YSYEKL. The CDR3 reads CASSLITGTQGYTF. The CDR3 DNA is TGCGCCAGCAGCTTAATTACAGGGACTCAGGGCTACACCTTC.

The chain links TRBV9 to TRBJ2-1, with D maybe TRBD2 (5 bases). The CDR3 spans 15 residues. Germline lookup yields CDR1 SGDLS and CDR2 YYNGEE. V was cut by 4 bases and J by 6 bases, with 17 bases left in between. The CDR3 is CASSPASSPSNEQFF. The CDR3 DNA reads TGTGCCAGCAGCCCCGCTAGCAGTCCATCCAATGAGCAGTTCTTC. Full variable domain (missing parts from reference TRBV9 and TRBJ2-1): DSGVTQTPKHLITATGQRVTLRCSPRSGDLSVYWYQQSLDQGLQFLIQYYNGEERAKGNILERFSAQQFPDLHSELNLSSLELGDSALYFCASSPASSPSNEQFFGPGTRLTVL.

This clonotype was seen once. The V and J genes are TRBV6-4 and TRBJ1-6; unclear D gene. CDR1 is MRHNA, CDR2 SNTAGT, per germline. The CDR3 is made up of 17 amino acids. V lost 5 bases and J 0 bases, leaving 14 bases between the germline ends. This chain's CDR3 is CASSTVSLNSYNSPLHF. The CDR3 DNA reads as TGTGCCAGCAGTACGGTCAGCCTTAACTCCTATAATTCACCCCTCCACTTT.